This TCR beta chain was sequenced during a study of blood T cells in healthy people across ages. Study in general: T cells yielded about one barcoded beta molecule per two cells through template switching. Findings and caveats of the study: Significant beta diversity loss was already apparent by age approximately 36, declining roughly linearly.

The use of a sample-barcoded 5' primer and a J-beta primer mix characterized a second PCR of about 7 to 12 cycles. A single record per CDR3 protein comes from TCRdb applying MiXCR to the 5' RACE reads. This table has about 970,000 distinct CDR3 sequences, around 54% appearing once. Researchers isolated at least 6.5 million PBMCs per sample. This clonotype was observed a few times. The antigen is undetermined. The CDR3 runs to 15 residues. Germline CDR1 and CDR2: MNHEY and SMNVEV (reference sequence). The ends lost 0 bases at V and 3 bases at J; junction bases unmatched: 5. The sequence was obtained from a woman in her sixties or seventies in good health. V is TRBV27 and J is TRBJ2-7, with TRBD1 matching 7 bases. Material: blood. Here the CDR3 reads CASSLSPGQIYEQYF. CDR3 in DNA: TGTGCCAGCAGTTTATCCCCGGGACAGATCTACGAGCAGTACTTC.